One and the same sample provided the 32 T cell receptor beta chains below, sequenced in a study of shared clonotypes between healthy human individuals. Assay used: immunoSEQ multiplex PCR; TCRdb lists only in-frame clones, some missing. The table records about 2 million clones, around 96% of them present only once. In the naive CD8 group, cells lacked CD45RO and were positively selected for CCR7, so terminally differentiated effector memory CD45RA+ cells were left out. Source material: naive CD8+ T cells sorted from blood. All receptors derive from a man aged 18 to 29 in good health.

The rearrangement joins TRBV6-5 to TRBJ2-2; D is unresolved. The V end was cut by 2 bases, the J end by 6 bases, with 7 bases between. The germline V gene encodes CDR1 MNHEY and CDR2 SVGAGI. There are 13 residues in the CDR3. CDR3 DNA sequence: TGTGCCAGCAGTTACCTGATTTCCGGGGAGCTGTTTTTT. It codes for CASSYLISGELFF.

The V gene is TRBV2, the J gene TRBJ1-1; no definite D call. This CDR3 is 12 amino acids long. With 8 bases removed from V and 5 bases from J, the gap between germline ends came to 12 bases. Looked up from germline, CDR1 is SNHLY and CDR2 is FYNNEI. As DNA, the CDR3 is TGTGCCAGCTCAGGTGGAGTAACTGAAGCTTTCTTT. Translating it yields CASSGGVTEAFF.

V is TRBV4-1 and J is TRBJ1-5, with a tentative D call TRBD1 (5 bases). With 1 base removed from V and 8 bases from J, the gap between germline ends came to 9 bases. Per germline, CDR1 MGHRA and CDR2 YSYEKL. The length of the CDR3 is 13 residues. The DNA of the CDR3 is TGCGCCAGCAGCCAAGGGGGCGGAGAGCCCCAGCATTTT. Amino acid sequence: CASSQGGGEPQHF.

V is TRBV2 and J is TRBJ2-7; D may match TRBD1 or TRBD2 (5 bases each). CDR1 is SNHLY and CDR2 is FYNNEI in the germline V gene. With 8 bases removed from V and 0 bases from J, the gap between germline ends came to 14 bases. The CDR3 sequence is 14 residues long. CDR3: CASFGASLSYEQYF. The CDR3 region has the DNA TGTGCCAGCTTTGGGGCTAGCCTCTCCTACGAGCAGTACTTC.

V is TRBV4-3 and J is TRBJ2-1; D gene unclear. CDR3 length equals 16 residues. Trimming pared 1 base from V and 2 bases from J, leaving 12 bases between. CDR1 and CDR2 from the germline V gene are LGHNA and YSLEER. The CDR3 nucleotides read TGCGCCAGCAGCCAAGGGGAACCCGGACCCTACAATGAGCAGTTCTTC. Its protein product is CASSQGEPGPYNEQFF.

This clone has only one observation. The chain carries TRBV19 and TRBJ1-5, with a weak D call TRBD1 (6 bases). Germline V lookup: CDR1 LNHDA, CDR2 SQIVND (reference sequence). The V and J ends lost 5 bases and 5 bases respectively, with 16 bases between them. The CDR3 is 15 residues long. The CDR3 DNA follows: TGTGCCAGTAGTGCCCCGGGACAACCGTATCAGCCCCAGCATTTT. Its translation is CASSAPGQPYQPQHF. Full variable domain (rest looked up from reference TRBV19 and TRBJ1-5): DGGITQSPKYLFRKEGQNVTLSCEQNLNHDAMYWYRQDPGQGLRLIYYSQIVNDFQKGDIAEGYSVSREKKESFPLTVTSAQKNPTAFYLCASSAPGQPYQPQHFGDGTRLSIL.

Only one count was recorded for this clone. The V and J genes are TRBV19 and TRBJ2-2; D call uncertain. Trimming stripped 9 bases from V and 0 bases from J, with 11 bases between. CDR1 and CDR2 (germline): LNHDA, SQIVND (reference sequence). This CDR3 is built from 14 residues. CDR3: CASQERANTGELFF. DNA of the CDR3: TGTGCCAGCCAGGAGAGAGCGAACACCGGGGAGCTGTTTTTT.

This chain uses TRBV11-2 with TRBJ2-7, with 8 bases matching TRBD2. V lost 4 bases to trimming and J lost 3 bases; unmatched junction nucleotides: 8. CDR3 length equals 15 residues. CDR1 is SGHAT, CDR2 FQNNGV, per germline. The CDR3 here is CASSSPGREDYEQYF. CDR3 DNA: TGTGCCAGCAGCTCCCCCGGGAGGGAGGACTACGAGCAGTACTTC. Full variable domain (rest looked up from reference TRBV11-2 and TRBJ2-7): EAGVAQSPRYKIIEKRQSVAFWCNPISGHATLYWYQQILGQGPKLLIQFQNNGVVDDSQLPKDRFSAERLKGVDSTLKIQPAKLEDSAVYLCASSSPGREDYEQYFGPGTRLTVT.

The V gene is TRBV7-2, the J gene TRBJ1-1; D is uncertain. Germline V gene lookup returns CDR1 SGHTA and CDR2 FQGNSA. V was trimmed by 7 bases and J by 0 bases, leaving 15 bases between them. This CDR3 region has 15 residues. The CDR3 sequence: CASTSSGGLNTEAFF. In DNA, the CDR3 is TGTGCCAGCACCTCTTCGGGAGGCTTGAACACTGAAGCTTTCTTT. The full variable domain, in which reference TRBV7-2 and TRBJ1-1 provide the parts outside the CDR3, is GAGVSQSPSNKVTEKGKDVELRCDPISGHTALYWYRQSLGQGLEFLIYFQGNSAPDKSGLPSDRFSAERTGGSVSTLTIQRTQQEDSAVYLCASTSSGGLNTEAFFGQGTRLTVV.

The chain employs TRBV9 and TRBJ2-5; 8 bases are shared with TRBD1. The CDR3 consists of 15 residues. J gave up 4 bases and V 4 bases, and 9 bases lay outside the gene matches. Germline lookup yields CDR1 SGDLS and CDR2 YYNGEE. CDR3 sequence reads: CASSSPDRELETQYF. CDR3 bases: TGTGCCAGCAGCTCACCGGACAGGGAGTTAGAGACCCAGTACTTC.

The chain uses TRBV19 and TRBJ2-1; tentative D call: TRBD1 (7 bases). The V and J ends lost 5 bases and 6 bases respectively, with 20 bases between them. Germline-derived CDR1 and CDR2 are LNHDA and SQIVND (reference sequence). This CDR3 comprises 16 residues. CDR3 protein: CASSHDREGSGNEQFF. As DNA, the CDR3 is TGTGCCAGTAGTCACGACAGGGAAGGTAGCGGCAATGAGCAGTTCTTC.

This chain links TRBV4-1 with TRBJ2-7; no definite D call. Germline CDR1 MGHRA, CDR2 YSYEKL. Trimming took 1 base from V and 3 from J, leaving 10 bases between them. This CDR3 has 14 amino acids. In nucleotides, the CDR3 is TGCGCCAGCAGCCAAGGGCGCGACGGCTACGAGCAGTACTTC. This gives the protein CASSQGRDGYEQYF.

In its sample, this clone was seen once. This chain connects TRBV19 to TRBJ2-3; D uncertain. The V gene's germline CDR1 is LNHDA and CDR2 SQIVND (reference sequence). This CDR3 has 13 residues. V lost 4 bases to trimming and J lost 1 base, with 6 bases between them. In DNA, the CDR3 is TGTGCCAGTAGTACCGGCGGCACAGATACGCAGTATTTT. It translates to CASSTGGTDTQYF.

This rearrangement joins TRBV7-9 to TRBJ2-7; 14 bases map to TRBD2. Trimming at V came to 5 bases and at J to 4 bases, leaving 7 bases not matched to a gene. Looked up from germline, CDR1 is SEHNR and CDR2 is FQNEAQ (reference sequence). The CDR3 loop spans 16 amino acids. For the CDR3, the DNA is TGTGCCAGCAGCCGTGGGACTAGCGGGAGTGGGTACGAGCAGTACTTC. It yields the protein CASSRGTSGSGYEQYF.

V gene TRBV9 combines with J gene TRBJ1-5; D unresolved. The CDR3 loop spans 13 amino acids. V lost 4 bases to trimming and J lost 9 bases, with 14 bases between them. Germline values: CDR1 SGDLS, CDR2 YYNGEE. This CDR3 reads CASSWEPGTPQHF. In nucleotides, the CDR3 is TGTGCCAGCAGCTGGGAACCGGGTACGCCCCAGCATTTT.

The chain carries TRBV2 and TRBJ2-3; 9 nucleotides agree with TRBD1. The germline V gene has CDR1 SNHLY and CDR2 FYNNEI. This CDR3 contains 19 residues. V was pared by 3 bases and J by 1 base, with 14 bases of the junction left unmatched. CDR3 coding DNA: TGTGCCAGCAGTGAGATCCCCGGGACAGGGAGTATCGGCACAGATACGCAGTATTTT. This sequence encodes CASSEIPGTGSIGTDTQYF.

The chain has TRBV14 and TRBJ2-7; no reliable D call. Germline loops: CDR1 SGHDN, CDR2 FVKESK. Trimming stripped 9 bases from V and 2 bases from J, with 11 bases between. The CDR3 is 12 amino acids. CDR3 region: CARISSTYEQYF. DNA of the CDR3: TGTGCCAGGATTAGCTCTACCTACGAGCAGTACTTC.

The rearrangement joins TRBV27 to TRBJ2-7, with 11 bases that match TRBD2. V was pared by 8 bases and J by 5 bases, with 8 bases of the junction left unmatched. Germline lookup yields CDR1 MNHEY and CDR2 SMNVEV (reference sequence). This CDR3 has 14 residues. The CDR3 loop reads CASRPSGGRDEQYF. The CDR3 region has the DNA TGTGCCAGCCGACCTAGCGGGGGGAGGGACGAGCAGTACTTC.

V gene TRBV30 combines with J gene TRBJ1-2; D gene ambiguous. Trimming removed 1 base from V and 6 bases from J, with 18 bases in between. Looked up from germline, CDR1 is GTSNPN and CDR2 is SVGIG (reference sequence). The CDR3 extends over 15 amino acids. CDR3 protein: CAWSESSLSWHGYTF. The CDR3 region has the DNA TGTGCCTGGAGTGAAAGCTCCCTTTCATGGCATGGCTACACCTTC.

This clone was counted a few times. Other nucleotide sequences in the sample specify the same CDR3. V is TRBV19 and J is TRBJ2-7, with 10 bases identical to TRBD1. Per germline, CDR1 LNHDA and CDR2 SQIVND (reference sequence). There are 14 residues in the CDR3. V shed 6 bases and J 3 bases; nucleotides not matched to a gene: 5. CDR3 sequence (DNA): TGTGCCAGTAGGGCCGGGACAGGGGACTACGAGCAGTACTTC. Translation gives CASRAGTGDYEQYF.

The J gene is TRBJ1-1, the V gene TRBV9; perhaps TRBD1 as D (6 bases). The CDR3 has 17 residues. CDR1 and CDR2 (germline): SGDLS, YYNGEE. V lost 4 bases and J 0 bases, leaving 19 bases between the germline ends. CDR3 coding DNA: TGTGCCAGCAGCCCCCAGAGGGGGGAGGCCCTGAACACTGAAGCTTTCTTT. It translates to CASSPQRGEALNTEAFF.

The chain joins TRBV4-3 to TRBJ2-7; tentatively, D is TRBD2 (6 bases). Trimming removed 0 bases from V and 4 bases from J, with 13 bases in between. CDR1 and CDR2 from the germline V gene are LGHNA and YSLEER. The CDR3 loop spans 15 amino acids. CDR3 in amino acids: CASSQEWRGLYEQYF. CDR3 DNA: TGCGCCAGCAGCCAAGAGTGGCGGGGACTGTACGAGCAGTACTTC.

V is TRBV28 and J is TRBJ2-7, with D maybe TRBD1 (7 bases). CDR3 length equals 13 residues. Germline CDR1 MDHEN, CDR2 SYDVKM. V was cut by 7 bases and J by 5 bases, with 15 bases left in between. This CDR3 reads CASTQGGQNEQYF. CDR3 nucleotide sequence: TGTGCCAGCACCCAGGGGGGCCAGAACGAGCAGTACTTC.

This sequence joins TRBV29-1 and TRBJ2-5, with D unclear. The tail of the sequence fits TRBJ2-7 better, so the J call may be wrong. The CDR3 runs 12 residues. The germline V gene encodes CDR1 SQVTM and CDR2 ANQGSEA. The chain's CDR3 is CSVEDGAYEQYF. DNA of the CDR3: TGCAGCGTTGAAGACGGTGCCTACGAGCAGTACTTC.

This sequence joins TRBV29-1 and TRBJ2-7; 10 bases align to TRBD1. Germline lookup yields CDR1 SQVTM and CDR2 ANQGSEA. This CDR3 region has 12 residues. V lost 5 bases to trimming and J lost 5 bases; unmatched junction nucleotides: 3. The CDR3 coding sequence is TGCAGCGTTCCGACAGGGGGCCACGAGCAGTACTTC. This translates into CSVPTGGHEQYF.

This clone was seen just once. In DNA, the CDR3 is TGTGCCAGCAGTGAAACAGGGAGAGGGAATCAGCCCCAGCATTTT. This encodes CASSETGRGNQPQHF. The rearrangement uses TRBV27 and TRBJ1-5; a possible D gene is TRBD1 (6 bases). This CDR3 spans 15 amino acids. Trimming pared 5 bases from V and 4 bases from J, leaving 15 bases between. Germline V gene sequence: CDR1 MNHEY, CDR2 SMNVEV (reference sequence).

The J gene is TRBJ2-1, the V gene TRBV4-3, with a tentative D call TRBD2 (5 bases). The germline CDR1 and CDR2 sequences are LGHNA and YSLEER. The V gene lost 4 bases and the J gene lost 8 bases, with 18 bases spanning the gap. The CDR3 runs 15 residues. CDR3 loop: CASSPIEGVSDEQFF. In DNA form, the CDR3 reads TGCGCCAGCAGCCCGATCGAGGGAGTATCGGATGAGCAGTTCTTC.

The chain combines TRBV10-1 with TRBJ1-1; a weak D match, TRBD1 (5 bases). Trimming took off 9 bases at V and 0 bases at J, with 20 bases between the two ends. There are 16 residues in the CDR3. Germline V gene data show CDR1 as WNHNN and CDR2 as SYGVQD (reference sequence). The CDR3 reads CARGLSGVLMNTEAFF. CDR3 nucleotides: TGCGCCAGGGGACTTTCAGGAGTTCTTATGAACACTGAAGCTTTCTTT.

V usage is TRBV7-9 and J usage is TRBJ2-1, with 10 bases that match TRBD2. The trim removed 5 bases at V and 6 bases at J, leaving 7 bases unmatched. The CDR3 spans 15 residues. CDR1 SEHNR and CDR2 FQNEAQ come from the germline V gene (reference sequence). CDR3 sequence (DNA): TGTGCCAGCAGCGCCCCCGGGACTAGCGTCAATGAGCAGTTCTTC. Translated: CASSAPGTSVNEQFF. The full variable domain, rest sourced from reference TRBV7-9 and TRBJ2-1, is DTGVSQNPRHKITKRGQNVTFRCDPISEHNRLYWYRQTLGQGPEFLTYFQNEAQLEKSRLLSDRFSAERPKGSFSTLEIQRTEQGDSAMYLCASSAPGTSVNEQFFGPGTRLTVL.

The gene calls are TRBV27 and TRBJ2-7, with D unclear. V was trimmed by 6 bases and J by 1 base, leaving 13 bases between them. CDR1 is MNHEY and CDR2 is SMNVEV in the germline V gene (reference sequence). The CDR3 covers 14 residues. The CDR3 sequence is CASRSIPDSYEQYF. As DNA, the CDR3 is TGTGCCAGCAGATCGATCCCAGATTCCTACGAGCAGTACTTC.

The CDR3 DNA follows: TGTGCCAGCAGCTGGGTGACAGGGAACACTGAAGCTTTCTTT. Translating gives CASSWVTGNTEAFF. V gene TRBV5-4 combines with J gene TRBJ1-1; a weak D match, TRBD1 (6 bases). The germline V and J ends were trimmed by 3 bases and 1 base, with 10 bases remaining between them. The CDR3 consists of 14 residues. Germline V gene data show CDR1 as SGHNT and CDR2 as YYREEE (reference sequence).

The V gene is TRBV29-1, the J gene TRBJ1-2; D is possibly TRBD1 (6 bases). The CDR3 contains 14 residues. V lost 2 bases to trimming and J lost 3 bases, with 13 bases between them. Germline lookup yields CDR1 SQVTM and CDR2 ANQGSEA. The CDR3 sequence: CSVEPGGAHYGYTF. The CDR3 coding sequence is TGCAGCGTTGAACCTGGGGGGGCTCACTATGGCTACACCTTC.